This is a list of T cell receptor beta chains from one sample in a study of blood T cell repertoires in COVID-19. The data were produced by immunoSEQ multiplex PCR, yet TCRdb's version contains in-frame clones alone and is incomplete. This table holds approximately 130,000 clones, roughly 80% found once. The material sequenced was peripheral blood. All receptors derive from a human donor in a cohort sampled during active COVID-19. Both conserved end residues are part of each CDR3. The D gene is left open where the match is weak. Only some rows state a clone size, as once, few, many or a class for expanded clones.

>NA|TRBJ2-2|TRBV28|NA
CASRSSLGGELFF
TGTGCCAGCAGGAGCAGTCTCGGGGGGGAGCTGTTTTTT
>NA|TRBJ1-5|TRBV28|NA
CASRTSGNQPQHF
TGTGCCAGTCGGACATCGGGCAATCAGCCCCAGCATTTT
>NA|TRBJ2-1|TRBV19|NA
CASTPGRLNNEQFF
TGTGCCAGTACCCCTGGGAGACTAAACAATGAGCAGTTCTTC
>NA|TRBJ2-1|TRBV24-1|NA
CATSDSSFVNEQFF
TGTGCCACCAGTGATTCGAGTTTTGTCAATGAGCAGTTCTTC
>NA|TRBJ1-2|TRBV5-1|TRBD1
CASSLGGGQAAGYTF
TGCGCCAGCAGCTTGGGAGGCGGACAGGCCGCGGGCTACACCTTC
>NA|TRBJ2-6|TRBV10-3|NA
CATSGTLVSGANVLTF
TGTGCCACCTCCGGGACTCTTGTCTCTGGGGCCAACGTCCTGACTTTC
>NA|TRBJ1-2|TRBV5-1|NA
CASSLEGGTGYTF
TGCGCCAGCAGCTTGGAAGGAGGGACTGGCTACACCTTC
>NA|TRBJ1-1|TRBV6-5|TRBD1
CASLTQGQGRTEAFF
TGTGCCAGTCTAACACAGGGGCAAGGGCGCACTGAAGCTTTCTTT
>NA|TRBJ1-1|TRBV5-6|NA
CASSLFSGAITANTEAFF
TGTGCCAGCAGCTTATTCTCCGGAGCGATTACTGCGAACACTGAAGCTTTCTTT
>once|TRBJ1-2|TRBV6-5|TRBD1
CASSLVGGDHGYTF
TGTGCCAGCAGTCTCGTAGGGGGCGACCATGGCTACACCTTC
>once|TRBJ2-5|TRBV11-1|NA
CASSLGRTALGETQYF
TGTGCCAGCAGCTTAGGGAGGACGGCGTTGGGAGAGACCCAGTACTTC
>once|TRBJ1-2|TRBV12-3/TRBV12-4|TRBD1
CASSYRGGYTF
TGTGCCAGCAGTTACAGGGGTGGCTACACCTTC
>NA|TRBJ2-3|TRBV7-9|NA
CASSLGSPTDTQYF
TGTGCCAGCAGCTTAGGTAGCCCCACAGATACGCAGTATTTT
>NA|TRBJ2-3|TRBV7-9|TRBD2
CASYRVSGGGDTQYF
TGTGCCAGCTACAGGGTTAGCGGGGGTGGAGATACGCAGTATTTT
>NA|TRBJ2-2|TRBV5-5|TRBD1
CASSFTGVGGELFF
TGTGCCAGCAGCTTTACAGGGGTGGGCGGGGAGCTGTTTTTT
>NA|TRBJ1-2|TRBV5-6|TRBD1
CASSPVPGQSYGYTF
TGTGCCAGCAGCCCAGTCCCGGGACAGAGCTATGGCTACACCTTC
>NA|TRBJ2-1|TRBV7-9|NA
CASSVYREARYNEQFF
TGTGCCAGCAGCGTATACAGGGAAGCCAGGTACAATGAGCAGTTCTTC
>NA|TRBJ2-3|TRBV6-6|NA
CASRGGLLTDTQYF
TGTGCCAGCAGGGGTGGGCTTCTCACAGATACGCAGTATTTT
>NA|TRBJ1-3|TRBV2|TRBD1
CASSALPGQGAGGNTIYF
TGTGCCAGCAGTGCCCTCCCGGGACAGGGCGCTGGAGGAAACACCATATATTTT
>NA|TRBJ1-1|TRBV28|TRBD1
CASSLNRGAAFF
TGTGCCAGCAGTTTGAACAGGGGCGCCGCTTTCTTT
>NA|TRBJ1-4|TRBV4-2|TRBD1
CASSSNRGTNEKLFF
TGTGCCAGCAGTTCAAACAGGGGAACCAATGAAAAACTGTTTTTT
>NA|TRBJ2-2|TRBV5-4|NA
CASSLEVGGTGELFF
TGTGCCAGCAGCTTGGAAGTGGGGGGCACCGGGGAGCTGTTTTTT
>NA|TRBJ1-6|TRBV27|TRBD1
CASRTGEGRRSPPHF
TGTGCCAGCCGCACAGGGGAAGGGCGAAGATCACCCCCCCACTTT
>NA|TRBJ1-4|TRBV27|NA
CASSPTRQLEKLFF
TGTGCCAGCAGCCCGACCCGACAGTTAGAAAAACTGTTTTTT
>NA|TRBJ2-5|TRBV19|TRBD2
CASLTLAGGGTGETQYF
TGTGCCAGCCTCACTCTAGCGGGAGGGGGTACAGGAGAGACCCAGTACTTC
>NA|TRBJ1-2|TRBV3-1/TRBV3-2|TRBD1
CASSRQGAAYGYTF
TGTGCCAGCTCCCGACAGGGGGCTGCATATGGCTACACCTTC
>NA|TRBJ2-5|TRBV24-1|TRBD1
CATSATAGFPGGLGETQYF
TGTGCCACCAGTGCTACGGCAGGGTTTCCAGGGGGTCTAGGAGAGACCCAGTACTTC
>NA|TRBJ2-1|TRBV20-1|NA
CSAPRIPEQFF
TGCAGTGCCCCCCGTATCCCTGAGCAGTTCTTC
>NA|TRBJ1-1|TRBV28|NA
CASSPRQMNTEAFF
TGTGCCAGCAGTCCAAGACAGATGAACACTGAAGCTTTCTTT